This T cell receptor beta chain was recovered during a study of T cells in localized non-small cell lung cancer. The method was immunoSEQ multiplex PCR; TCRdb's version includes in-frame clones alone and lacks a portion of them. Here the sample spans over 1,500 clones, approximately 24% being singletons. The CDR3 is 14 residues long. CDR1 and CDR2 from the germline V gene are WSHSY and SAAADI. Losses at the gene ends were 7 bases for V and 5 bases for J; bases not matched to a gene: 4. This specimen was normal lung tissue next to the tumor, taken before any cancer treatment. The TCR originated in a woman between 40 and 69 years old with stage I lung adenocarcinoma. The chain carries TRBV10-2 and TRBJ2-1; 11 bases align to TRBD2. CDR3 coding DNA: TGCGCCAGCACTTCACTAGCGGGAGACAATGAGCAGTTCTTC. Its protein product is CASTSLAGDNEQFF.